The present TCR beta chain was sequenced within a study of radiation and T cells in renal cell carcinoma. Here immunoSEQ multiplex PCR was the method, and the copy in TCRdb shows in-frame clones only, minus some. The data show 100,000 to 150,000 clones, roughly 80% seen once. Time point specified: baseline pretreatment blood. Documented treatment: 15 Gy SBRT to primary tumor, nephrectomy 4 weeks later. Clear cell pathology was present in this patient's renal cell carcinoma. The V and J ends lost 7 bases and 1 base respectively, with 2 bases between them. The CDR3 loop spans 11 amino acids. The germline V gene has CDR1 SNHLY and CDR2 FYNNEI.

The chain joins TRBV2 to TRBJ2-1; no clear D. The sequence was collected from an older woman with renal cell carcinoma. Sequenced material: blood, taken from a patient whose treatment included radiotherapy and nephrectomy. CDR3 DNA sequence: TGTGCCAGCACGTCCTACAATGAGCAGTTCTTC. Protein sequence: CASTSYNEQFF.